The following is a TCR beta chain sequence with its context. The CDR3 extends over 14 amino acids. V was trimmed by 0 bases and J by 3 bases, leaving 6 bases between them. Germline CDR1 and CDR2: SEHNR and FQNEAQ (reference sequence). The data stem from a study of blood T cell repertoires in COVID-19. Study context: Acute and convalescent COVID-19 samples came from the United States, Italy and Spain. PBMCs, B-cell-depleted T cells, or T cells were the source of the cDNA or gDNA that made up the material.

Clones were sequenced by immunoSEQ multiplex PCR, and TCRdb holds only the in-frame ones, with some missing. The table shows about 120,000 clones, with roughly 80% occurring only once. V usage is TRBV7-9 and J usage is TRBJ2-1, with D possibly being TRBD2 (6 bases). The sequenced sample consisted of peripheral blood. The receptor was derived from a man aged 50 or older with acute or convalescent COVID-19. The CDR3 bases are TGTGCCAGCAGCTTAGCGCGGGACTACAATGAGCAGTTCTTC. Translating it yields CASSLARDYNEQFF.